This T cell receptor (beta chain) was observed in a study of CD8+CD57+ T cells in acquired aplastic anemia (dated 2018 in TCRdb). Background for the entire study: On average, sorted CD4+ and CD8+ cells yielded 3.2 ug of extracted DNA, with a range of roughly 0.17 to 30 ug. CD8+CD57+ expansion was defined as a frequency above the mean frequency observed in healthy subjects.

Profiling of TCR beta VDJ combinations and CDR3 sequences used genomic DNA as the template. An Illumina HiSeq 2000 was the platform used for TCR repertoire sequencing. The authors' pipeline ran thus. TRBV/TRBJ rearrangement plots, CDR3 size and DJ length profiles, and Simpson's diversity index were used to evaluate the repertoires. Whichever DNA sequence was most abundant in the deep sequencing data was defined as the immunodominant clone. CDR3 amino acid sequences were screened for sharing across subjects and were compared with published repertoires and the VDJdb database. In TCRdb, the public reads were trimmed at Q25 with fastp and aligned with MiXCR, with productive beta chains retained. Each entry merges the rows of one CDR3 protein and shows their most common DNA and genes. The V and J calls and clone size come from TCRdb's table, not from the authors' own analysis. The sample yields 130,000 or so distinct CDR3 sequences; approximately 61% were counted once. The ten biggest clones cover around 27% of the sample.

General conclusions and limits of the study: Approximately 31 CD8+ CDR3 sequences were found in both patients and controls but appeared to be highly expressed in patients and within the immunodominant clones of the patients. CD8+ Simpson's diversity did not differ significantly between patients and healthy controls (P=0.060).

Expansion of CD8+CD57+ cells had been shown by flow cytometry in the patients chosen for sequencing. Every patient had a diagnosis of severe acquired aplastic anemia based on International Study of Aplastic Anemia and Agranulocytosis and Camitta criteria. At the time blood was sampled, none of the patients had received any therapy. TCR repertoires of sorted CD4+ and CD8+ blood T cells from severe aplastic anemia patients and healthy subjects were deep-sequenced in the study. In the USA, patient enrollment took place under clinicaltrials.gov protocols 00001620, 01623167, 00001397, 00071045, 00081523 and 00961064. Ficoll-Paque density gradient centrifugation was used to isolate peripheral blood mononuclear cells. Before DNA was extracted, CD4+ and CD8+ T cells were sorted using either FACS or magnetic beads. Comment on this clonotype: Its recognized antigen is unknown. It has no much larger one-base neighbor in the sample; base qualities were not kept.

From cysteine to phenylalanine, the CDR3 is 21 amino acids long. Only the CDR3 DNA stays, 63 bases, in frame from base 1. V is pruned by 2 bases and J by 2 bases, leaving 20 bases of the junction without a gene match. CDR1 and CDR2 are read off the germline V gene (reference sequence) as SGHAT and FQDESV. Specimen: sorted CD4+, CD8+, or CD8+CD57+ T cells (not recorded which) from PBMCs. Recombination linked TRBV11-1 to TRBJ1-2; the central 10 bases match TRBD1. The TCR sequence derives from a human donor with aplastic anemia. At the DNA level, the sequence is TGTGCCAGCAGCTTATTAGGGCCAGTGACAGGGGGCCCAGAACTAAACTATGGCTACACCTTC. It codes for CASSLLGPVTGGPELNYGYTF.